The 22 T cell receptor beta chains below come from one sample, sequenced in a study of blood T cell repertoires in COVID-19. Data came from immunoSEQ multiplex PCR; TCRdb stores just in-frame clones and leaves some out. The table lists hundreds of thousands of clones, about 86% of them singletons. Specimen: peripheral blood. The origin of the receptors is an older man with acute or convalescent COVID-19.

This chain uses TRBV11-2 with TRBJ2-2; D possibly corresponds to TRBD2 (5 bases). V gave up 2 bases and J gave up 5 bases, with 6 bases separating them. Germline CDR1 SGHAT, CDR2 FQNNGV. The CDR3 loop spans 13 amino acids. The chain's CDR3 is CASSLQRTGELFF. DNA of the CDR3: TGTGCCAGCAGCTTACAGCGGACCGGGGAGCTGTTTTTT.

The chain is built from TRBV13 and TRBJ2-3; 9 nucleotides agree with TRBD2. The CDR3 is 21 residues long. Trimming removed 2 bases from V and 1 base from J; junction bases left unmatched: 19. Germline CDR1 reads PRHDT; CDR2 reads FYEKMQ (reference sequence). DNA of the CDR3: TGTGCCAGCAGCTTAAGGTTGGGCGGGAGGGCCTTGGACGCTCGCACAGATACGCAGTATTTT. Translating gives CASSLRLGGRALDARTDTQYF.

This clone was detected a few times. This rearrangement joins TRBV7-2 to TRBJ1-4, with 10 bases that match TRBD1. Germline V gene sequence: CDR1 SGHTA, CDR2 FQGNSA. Unmatched junction bases numbered 5, after V lost 3 bases and J lost 7 bases. This CDR3 region has 15 residues. CDR3 amino acids: CASSFDRGQGEKLFF. CDR3 in DNA: TGTGCCAGCAGCTTCGACAGGGGGCAAGGTGAAAAACTGTTTTTT.

The V gene is TRBV28, the J gene TRBJ2-1; maybe TRBD1 (6 bases). The CDR3 is made up of 16 amino acids. Trimming removed 5 bases at V and 4 bases at J, with 18 bases between. Per the germline V gene, CDR1 is MDHEN and CDR2 is SYDVKM. In DNA, the CDR3 is TGTGCCAGCAGTCCCCCCGGGACACCTAGATACAATGAGCAGTTCTTC. Translated: CASSPPGTPRYNEQFF.

In this sample, this clone turned up once. The chain joins TRBV7-3 to TRBJ1-1; tentative D call: TRBD1 (5 bases). The germline gives CDR1 SGHTA, CDR2 FQGTGA. V lost 5 bases and J lost 3, with 19 bases in between. The CDR3 is 16 amino acids. CDR3: CASSPSQGLDDTEAFF. The CDR3, as DNA: TGTGCCAGCAGCCCTTCCCAGGGCCTAGACGACACTGAAGCTTTCTTT. Combining the CDR3 with reference TRBV7-3 and TRBJ1-1 gives the whole variable domain GAGVSQTPSNKVTEKGKYVELRCDPISGHTALYWYRQSLGQGPEFLIYFQGTGAADDSGLPNDRFFAVRPEGSVSTLKIQRTERGDSAVYLCASSPSQGLDDTEAFFGQGTRLTVV.

This clone was counted only a few times. The chain links TRBV4-2 to TRBJ2-3, with unresolved D. Trimming cost V 4 bases and J 3 bases, with 17 bases left between them. Germline assignment: CDR1 LGHNA and CDR2 YNFKEQ. The CDR3 runs 16 residues. CDR3 amino acids: CASSPALRPGTDTQYF. The CDR3 DNA reads TGTGCCAGCAGCCCGGCTCTACGCCCCGGGACAGATACGCAGTATTTT.

Details on this clone: The sample has other DNA sequences that encode this CDR3 too. V gene TRBV5-1 combines with J gene TRBJ2-5; 7 nucleotides line up with TRBD2. Trimming removed 0 bases from V and 3 bases from J; junction bases left unmatched: 2. The CDR3 totals 14 residues. CDR1 is SGHRS and CDR2 is YFSETQ in the germline V gene. The CDR3 here is CASSLGGGEETQYF. DNA of the CDR3: TGCGCCAGCAGCTTGGGTGGGGGGGAAGAGACCCAGTACTTC. Based on the CDR3 plus reference TRBV5-1 and TRBJ2-5, the full variable domain is KAGVTQTPRYLIKTRGQQVTLSCSPISGHRSVSWYQQTPGQGLQFLFEYFSETQRNKGNFPGRFSGRQFSNSRSEMNVSTLELGDSALYLCASSLGGGEETQYFGPGTRLLVL.

The chain joins TRBV7-7 to TRBJ2-1; 7 bases fit TRBD2. V lost 1 base, J lost 7 bases, and 1 base stayed unmatched. CDR1 and CDR2 from the germline V gene are SSHAT and FNYEAQ (reference sequence). The CDR3 is made up of 13 amino acids. The CDR3 region has the DNA TGTGCCAGCAGCTTAGGGGGGGGTAATGAGCAGTTCTTC. It yields the protein CASSLGGGNEQFF. The full variable domain, in which reference TRBV7-7 and TRBJ2-1 provide the parts outside the CDR3, is GAGVSQSPRYKVTKRGQDVTLRCDPISSHATLYWYQQALGQGPEFLTYFNYEAQPDKSGLPSDRFSAERPEGSISTLTIQRTEQRDSAMYRCASSLGGGNEQFFGPGTRLTVL.

This rearrangement joins TRBV9 to TRBJ1-6, with TRBD1 as a possible D gene (5 bases). Trimming removed 3 bases from V and 10 bases from J, with 14 bases in between. The length of the CDR3 is 14 residues. CDR1 SGDLS and CDR2 YYNGEE come from the germline V gene. In nucleotides, the CDR3 is TGTGCCAGCAGCGGGGACGGGGGTGGCTCACCCCTCCACTTT. It translates to CASSGDGGGSPLHF. The full variable domain, completed using reference TRBV9 and TRBJ1-6, is DSGVTQTPKHLITATGQRVTLRCSPRSGDLSVYWYQQSLDQGLQFLIQYYNGEERAKGNILERFSAQQFPDLHSELNLSSLELGDSALYFCASSGDGGGSPLHFGNGTRLTVT.

The V and J genes are TRBV7-9 and TRBJ2-5, with 7 bases aligning to TRBD2. Germline loops: CDR1 SEHNR, CDR2 FQNEAQ (reference sequence). This CDR3 region has 15 residues. Losses at the gene ends were 2 bases for V and 4 bases for J; bases not matched to a gene: 7. The CDR3 nucleotides read TGTGCCAGCAGCTTATCGGCGGGAGTGATAGAGACCCAGTACTTC. It yields the protein CASSLSAGVIETQYF. The full variable domain, completed using reference TRBV7-9 and TRBJ2-5, is DTGVSQNPRHKITKRGQNVTFRCDPISEHNRLYWYRQTLGQGPEFLTYFQNEAQLEKSRLLSDRFSAERPKGSFSTLEIQRTEQGDSAMYLCASSLSAGVIETQYFGPGTRLLVL.

V usage is TRBV7-2 and J usage is TRBJ2-1; no reliable D call. Trimming removed 3 bases at V and 9 bases at J, with 15 bases between. CDR1 SGHTA and CDR2 FQGNSA come from the germline V gene. The CDR3 covers 14 residues. CDR3 in amino acids: CASSFEQTSSEQFF. In DNA, the CDR3 is TGTGCCAGCAGCTTCGAGCAGACCTCTAGTGAGCAGTTCTTC.

The J gene is TRBJ2-5, the V gene TRBV2; D possibly corresponds to TRBD1 (5 bases). Germline-derived CDR1 and CDR2 are SNHLY and FYNNEI. The ends were cut back, 4 bases at V and 8 bases at J, with 14 bases in the middle. The CDR3 runs 13 residues. For the CDR3, the DNA is TGTGCCAGCAGTGTTACACCCACAGGCACCCAGTACTTC. Translating gives CASSVTPTGTQYF.

The chain recombines TRBV6-2 or TRBV6-3 with TRBJ2-2, with 7 bases matching TRBD2. The junction had 7 bases not matched to a gene; V was cut back by 5 bases and J by 4 bases. This CDR3 comprises 15 residues. Germline V gene data show CDR1 as MNHEY and CDR2 as SVGEGT. CDR3 amino acids: CASSLGLVSTGELFF. Written as DNA, the CDR3 is TGTGCCAGCAGTCTCGGACTAGTTAGCACCGGGGAGCTGTTTTTT.

This chain connects TRBV3-1 (or the pseudogene TRBV3-2) to TRBJ1-4; 9 nucleotides agree with TRBD1. The germline gives CDR1 LGHDT, CDR2 YNNKEL (reference sequence). The V gene end was trimmed by 4 bases and the J gene end by 7 bases; junction bases not matched to a gene: 4. The CDR3 spans 14 residues. The CDR3 protein is CASSRGQGSEKLFF. The CDR3 DNA follows: TGTGCCAGCAGCCGTGGACAGGGGAGTGAAAAACTGTTTTTT.

This chain links TRBV19 with TRBJ1-4; D is uncertain. The V end lost 5 bases, the J end lost 7 bases, and 14 bases lay between the germline ends. This CDR3 spans 14 amino acids. Germline assignment: CDR1 LNHDA and CDR2 SQIVND (reference sequence). CDR3 nucleotide sequence: TGTGCCAGTAGTTCAGCCAGGTGGCCTGAAAAACTGTTTTTT. Its protein is CASSSARWPEKLFF.

This chain connects TRBV14 to TRBJ1-1, with TRBD1 as a possible D gene (6 bases). This CDR3 has 12 residues. CDR1 and CDR2 from the germline V gene are SGHDN and FVKESK. Trimming took off 4 bases at V and 6 bases at J, with 9 bases between the two ends. This CDR3 reads CASSRHRAEAFF. The CDR3 DNA reads TGTGCCAGCAGCCGCCACAGGGCTGAAGCTTTCTTT.

V and J are TRBV28 and TRBJ2-7; unclear D gene. Trimming pared 10 bases from V and 2 bases from J, leaving 15 bases between. The CDR3 sequence is 13 residues long. Germline lookup yields CDR1 MDHEN and CDR2 SYDVKM. The CDR3 is CATRRIAPYEQYF. CDR3 DNA: TGTGCCACCCGTCGGATAGCCCCCTACGAGCAGTACTTC.

The rearrangement uses TRBV18 and TRBJ1-2; TRBD1 is a possible D gene (6 bases). Germline lookup yields CDR1 KGHSH and CDR2 LQKENI. This CDR3 comprises 15 residues. Trimming left V 1 base short and J 8 bases short, with 17 bases between. CDR3 nucleotides: TGTGCCAGCTCACCACGACAACTGGACAGTGGCGGCTACACCTTC. It yields the protein CASSPRQLDSGGYTF.

The V call is TRBV6-5, the J call TRBJ2-3; 13 bases are a match to TRBD2. Germline V CDR1 and CDR2: MNHEY, SVGAGI. The CDR3 has 15 amino acids. V lost 5 bases and J lost 5; bases outside the gene matches: 4. The CDR3 here is CASSRLAGGIDTQYF. CDR3 nucleotide sequence: TGTGCCAGCAGTCGACTAGCGGGGGGTATAGATACGCAGTATTTT.

The chain links TRBV11-2 to TRBJ2-1; TRBD2 agrees at 12 bases. Germline V lookup: CDR1 SGHAT, CDR2 FQNNGV. This CDR3 is built from 14 residues. Losses at the gene ends were 7 bases for V and 6 bases for J; bases not matched to a gene: 4. The CDR3: CASNLAGGRNEQFF. In DNA form, the CDR3 reads TGTGCCAGCAACCTAGCGGGGGGGCGCAATGAGCAGTTCTTC.

The chain links TRBV19 to TRBJ1-2; 8 bases are shared with TRBD1. Trimming cost V 7 bases and J 0 bases; bases outside gene matches: 10. CDR1 and CDR2 (germline): LNHDA, SQIVND (reference sequence). This CDR3 is 16 amino acids long. The CDR3 DNA sequence: TGTGCCAGTACGGGACAGGACGCAGTAACTAACTATGGCTACACCTTC. Protein: CASTGQDAVTNYGYTF.

This clone was observed once. This sequence may be a read error, since a much larger clone differs from it by one base. Other nucleotide sequences in the sample specify the same CDR3. This chain's CDR3 is CASGLTYEQYF. DNA of the CDR3: TGTGCTAGTGGTCTTACCTACGAGCAGTACTTC. This rearrangement joins TRBV12-5 to TRBJ2-7, with D unresolved. This CDR3 has 11 residues. CDR1 is LGHNT, CDR2 FRNRAP, per germline. V was pared by 5 bases and J by 2 bases, with 4 bases between.